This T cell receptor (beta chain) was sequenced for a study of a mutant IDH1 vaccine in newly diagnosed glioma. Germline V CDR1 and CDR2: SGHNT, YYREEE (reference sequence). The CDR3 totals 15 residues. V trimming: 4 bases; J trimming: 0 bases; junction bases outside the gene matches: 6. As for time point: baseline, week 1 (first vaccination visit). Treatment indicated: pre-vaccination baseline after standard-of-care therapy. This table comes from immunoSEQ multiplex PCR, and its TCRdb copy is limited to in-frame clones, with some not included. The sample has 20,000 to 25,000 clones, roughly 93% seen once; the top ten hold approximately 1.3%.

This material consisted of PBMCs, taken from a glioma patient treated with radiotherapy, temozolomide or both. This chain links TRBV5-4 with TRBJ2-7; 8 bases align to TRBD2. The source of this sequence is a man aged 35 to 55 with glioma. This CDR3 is CASSGSGSTSYEQYF. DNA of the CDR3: TGTGCCAGCAGCGGGAGCGGGAGCACCTCCTACGAGCAGTACTTC.